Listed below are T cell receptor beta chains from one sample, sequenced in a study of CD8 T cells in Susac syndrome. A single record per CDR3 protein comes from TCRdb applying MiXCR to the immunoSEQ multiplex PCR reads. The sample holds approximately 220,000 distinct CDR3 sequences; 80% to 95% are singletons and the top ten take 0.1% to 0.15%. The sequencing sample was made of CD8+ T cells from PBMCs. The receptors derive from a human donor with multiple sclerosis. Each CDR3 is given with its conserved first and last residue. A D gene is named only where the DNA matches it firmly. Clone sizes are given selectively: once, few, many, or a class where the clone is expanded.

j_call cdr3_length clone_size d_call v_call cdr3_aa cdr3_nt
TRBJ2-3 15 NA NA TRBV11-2 CASSLLEGSADTQYF TGTGCCAGCAGCTTGTTAGAGGGCAGCGCAGATACGCAGTATTTT
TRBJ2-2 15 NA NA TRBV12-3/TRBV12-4 CASTPAVGNTGELFF TGTGCCAGCACCCCGGCCGTGGGGAACACCGGGGAGCTGTTTTTT
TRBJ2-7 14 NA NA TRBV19 CASSIDRSSYEQYF TGTGCCAGTAGTATAGACAGGTCATCCTACGAGCAGTACTTC
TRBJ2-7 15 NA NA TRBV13 CASSSQGGPSYEQYF TGTGCCAGCAGCTCCCAAGGGGGGCCCTCGTACGAGCAGTACTTC
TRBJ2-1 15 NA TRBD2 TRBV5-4 CASSLLAEATNEQFF TGTGCCAGCAGCTTACTAGCGGAAGCTACCAATGAGCAGTTCTTC
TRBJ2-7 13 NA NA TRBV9 CASSVAGVGEQYF TGTGCCAGCAGCGTAGCAGGGGTGGGCGAGCAGTACTTC
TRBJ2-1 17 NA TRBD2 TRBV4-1 CASSLGPSGGFGNEQFF TGCGCCAGCAGCCTGGGTCCCAGCGGGGGCTTTGGGAATGAGCAGTTCTTC
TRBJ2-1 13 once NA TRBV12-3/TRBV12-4 CASTLGLFSEQFF TGTGCCAGCACCCTAGGACTGTTCAGTGAGCAGTTCTTC
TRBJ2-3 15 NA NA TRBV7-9 CASSSFSGTTDTQYF TGTGCCAGCAGCTCCTTTAGCGGAACCACAGATACGCAGTATTTT
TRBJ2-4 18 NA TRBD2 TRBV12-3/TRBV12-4 CASSSPGLAGGPANIQYF TGTGCCAGCAGTAGCCCGGGACTAGCGGGAGGGCCGGCGAACATTCAGTACTTC
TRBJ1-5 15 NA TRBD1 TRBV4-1 CASSHISTGDQPQHF TGCGCCAGCAGCCACATATCTACAGGGGATCAGCCCCAGCATTTT
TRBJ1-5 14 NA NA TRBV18 CASSPLQGFQPQHF TGTGCCAGCTCACCCCTGCAGGGGTTTCAGCCCCAGCATTTT
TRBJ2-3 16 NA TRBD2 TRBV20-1 CSAREPSGGSTDTQYF TGCAGTGCTAGAGAGCCTAGCGGGGGGTCCACAGATACGCAGTATTTT
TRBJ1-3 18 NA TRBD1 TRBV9 CASSVNPSDRASGNTIYF TGTGCCAGCAGCGTAAACCCTTCCGACAGGGCGTCTGGAAACACCATATATTTT
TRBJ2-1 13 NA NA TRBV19 CASSAGTFNEQFF TGTGCCAGTAGTGCTGGGACCTTCAATGAGCAGTTCTTC
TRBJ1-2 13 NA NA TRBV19 CASSISIETGGTF TGTGCCAGTAGTATCTCCATCGAGACTGGAGGCACCTTC
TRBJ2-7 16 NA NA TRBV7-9 CASSSLPSHRSYEQYF TGTGCCAGCAGCTCTCTCCCATCACACCGGTCCTACGAGCAGTACTTC
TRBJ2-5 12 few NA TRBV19 CATKGTSETQYF TGTGCCACCAAGGGAACATCGGAGACCCAGTACTTC
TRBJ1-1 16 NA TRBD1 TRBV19 CASSIHRQGLNTEAFF TGTGCCAGTAGTATACACAGACAGGGTTTAAACACTGAAGCTTTCTTT
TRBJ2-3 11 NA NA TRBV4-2 CASSQDQAQYF TGTGCCAGCAGCCAAGATCAGGCGCAGTATTTT
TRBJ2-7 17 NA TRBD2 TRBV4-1 CASSQDLVLADSYEQYF TGCGCCAGCAGCCAAGACCTGGTACTAGCGGACTCCTACGAGCAGTACTTC
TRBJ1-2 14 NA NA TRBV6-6 CASSSLTAGEGYTF TGTGCCAGCAGTTCATTAACAGCAGGAGAGGGCTACACCTTC
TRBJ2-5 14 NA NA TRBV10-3 CAISPSTVQETQYF TGTGCCATCAGTCCTTCGACAGTACAAGAGACCCAGTACTTC
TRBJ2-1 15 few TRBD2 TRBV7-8 CASSSTSGGANEQFF TGTGCCAGCAGTTCGACTAGCGGGGGGGCAAATGAGCAGTTCTTC